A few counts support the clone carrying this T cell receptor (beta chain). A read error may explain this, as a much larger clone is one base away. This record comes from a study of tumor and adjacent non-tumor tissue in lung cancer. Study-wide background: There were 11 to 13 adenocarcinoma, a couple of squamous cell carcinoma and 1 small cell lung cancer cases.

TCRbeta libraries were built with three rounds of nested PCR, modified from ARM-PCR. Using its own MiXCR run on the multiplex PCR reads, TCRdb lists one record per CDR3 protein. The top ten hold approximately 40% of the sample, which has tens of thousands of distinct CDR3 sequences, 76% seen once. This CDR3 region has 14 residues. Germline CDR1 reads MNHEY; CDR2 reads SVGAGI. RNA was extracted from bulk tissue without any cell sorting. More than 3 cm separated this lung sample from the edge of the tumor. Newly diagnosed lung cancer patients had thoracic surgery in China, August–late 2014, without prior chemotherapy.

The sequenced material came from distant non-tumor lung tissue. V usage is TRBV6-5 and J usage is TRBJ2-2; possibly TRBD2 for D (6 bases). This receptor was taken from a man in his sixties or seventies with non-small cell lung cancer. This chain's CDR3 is CVSSYWGVSGELFF. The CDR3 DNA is TGTGTCAGCAGTTACTGGGGGGTATCCGGGGAGCTGTTTTTT.